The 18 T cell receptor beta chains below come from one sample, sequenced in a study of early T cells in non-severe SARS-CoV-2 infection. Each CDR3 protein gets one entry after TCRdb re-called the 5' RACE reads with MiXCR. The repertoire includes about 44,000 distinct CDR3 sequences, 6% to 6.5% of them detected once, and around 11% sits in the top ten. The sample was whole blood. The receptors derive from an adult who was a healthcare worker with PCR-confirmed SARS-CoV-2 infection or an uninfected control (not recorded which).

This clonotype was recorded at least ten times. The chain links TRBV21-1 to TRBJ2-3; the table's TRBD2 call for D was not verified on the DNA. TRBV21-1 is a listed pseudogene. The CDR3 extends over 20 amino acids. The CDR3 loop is CASSKDLAGCHHLSTDTQYF. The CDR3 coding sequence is TGTGCCAGCAGCAAAGACCTAGCGGGGTGCCACCACCTTAGCACAGATACGCAGTATTTT.

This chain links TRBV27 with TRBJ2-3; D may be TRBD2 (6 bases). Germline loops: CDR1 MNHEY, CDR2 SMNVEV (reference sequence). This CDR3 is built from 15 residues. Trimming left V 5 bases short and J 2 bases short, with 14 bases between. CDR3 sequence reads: CASSGRDGVTDTQYF. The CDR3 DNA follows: TGTGCCAGCAGTGGGCGGGACGGGGTCACAGATACGCAGTATTTT.

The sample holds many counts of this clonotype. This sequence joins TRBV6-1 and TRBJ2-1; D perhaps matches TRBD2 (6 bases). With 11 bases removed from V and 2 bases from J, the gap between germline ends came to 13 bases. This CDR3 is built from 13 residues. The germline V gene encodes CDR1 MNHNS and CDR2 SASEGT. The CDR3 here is CAGGERAYNEQFF. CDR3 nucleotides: TGTGCCGGGGGAGAGCGGGCCTACAATGAGCAGTTCTTC.

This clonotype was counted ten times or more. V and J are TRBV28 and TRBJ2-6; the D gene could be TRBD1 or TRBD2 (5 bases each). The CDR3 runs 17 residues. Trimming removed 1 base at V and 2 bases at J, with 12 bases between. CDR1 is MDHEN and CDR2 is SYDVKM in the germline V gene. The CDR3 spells CASSLYLGVAGANVLTF. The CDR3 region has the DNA TGTGCCAGCAGTTTATATCTGGGGGTTGCTGGGGCCAACGTCCTGACTTTC.

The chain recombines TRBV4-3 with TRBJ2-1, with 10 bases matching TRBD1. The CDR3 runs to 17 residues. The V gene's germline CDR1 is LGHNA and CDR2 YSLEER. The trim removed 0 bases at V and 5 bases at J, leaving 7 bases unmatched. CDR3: CASSQDLGTGDNNEQFF. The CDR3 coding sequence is TGCGCCAGCAGCCAAGATCTGGGGACAGGGGATAACAATGAGCAGTTCTTC.

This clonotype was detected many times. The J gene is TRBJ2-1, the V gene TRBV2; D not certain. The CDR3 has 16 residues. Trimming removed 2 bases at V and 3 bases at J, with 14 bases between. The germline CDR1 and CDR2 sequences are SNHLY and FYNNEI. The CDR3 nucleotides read TGTGCCAGCAGTGAATTTCAGGTAACCGACTACAATGAGCAGTTCTTC. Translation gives CASSEFQVTDYNEQFF.

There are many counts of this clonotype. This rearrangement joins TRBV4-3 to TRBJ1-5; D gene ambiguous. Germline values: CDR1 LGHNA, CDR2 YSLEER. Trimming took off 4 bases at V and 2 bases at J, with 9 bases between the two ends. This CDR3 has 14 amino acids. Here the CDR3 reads CASSLDVGNQPQHF. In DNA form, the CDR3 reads TGCGCCAGCAGCCTGGACGTGGGCAATCAGCCCCAGCATTTT.

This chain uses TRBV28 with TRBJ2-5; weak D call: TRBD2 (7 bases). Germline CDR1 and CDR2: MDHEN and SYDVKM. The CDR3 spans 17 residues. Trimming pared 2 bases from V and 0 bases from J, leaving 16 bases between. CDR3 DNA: TGTGCCAGCAGTTTAGGGGGGGCTAGCGAGTACCAAGAGACCCAGTACTTC. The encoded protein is CASSLGGASEYQETQYF.

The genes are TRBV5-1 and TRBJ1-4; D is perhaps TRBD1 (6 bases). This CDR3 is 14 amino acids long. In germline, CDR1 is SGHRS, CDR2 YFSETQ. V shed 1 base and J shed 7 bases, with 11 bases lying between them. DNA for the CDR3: TGCGCCAGCAGCTTGAAGGACAGAAGTGAAAAACTGTTTTTT. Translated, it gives CASSLKDRSEKLFF.

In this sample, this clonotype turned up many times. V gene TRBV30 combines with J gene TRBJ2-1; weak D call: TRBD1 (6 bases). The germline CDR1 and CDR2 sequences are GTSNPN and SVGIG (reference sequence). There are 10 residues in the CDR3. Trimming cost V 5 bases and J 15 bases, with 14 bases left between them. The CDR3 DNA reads TGTGCCTGGGAGGGGGAAATCTCGTTCTTC. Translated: CAWEGEISFF.

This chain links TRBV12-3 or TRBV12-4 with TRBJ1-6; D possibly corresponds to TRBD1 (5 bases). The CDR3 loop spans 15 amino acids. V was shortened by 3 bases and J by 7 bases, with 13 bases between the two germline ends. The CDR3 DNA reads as TGTGCCAGCAGTTTTGCAGGGAGCGGGAATTCACCCCTCCACTTT. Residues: CASSFAGSGNSPLHF.

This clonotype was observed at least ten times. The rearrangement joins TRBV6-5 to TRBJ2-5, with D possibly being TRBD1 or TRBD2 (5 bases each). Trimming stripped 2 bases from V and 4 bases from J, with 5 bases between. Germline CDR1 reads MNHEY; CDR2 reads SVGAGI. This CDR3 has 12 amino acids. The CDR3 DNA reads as TGTGCCAGCAGTTACGGGGGAGAGACCCAGTACTTC. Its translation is CASSYGGETQYF.

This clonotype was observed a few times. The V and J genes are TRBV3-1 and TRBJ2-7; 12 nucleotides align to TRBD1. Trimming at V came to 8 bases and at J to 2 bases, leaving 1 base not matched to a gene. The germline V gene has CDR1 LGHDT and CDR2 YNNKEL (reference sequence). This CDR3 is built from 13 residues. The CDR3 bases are TGTGCCAGCGGGGACAGGGGGCCCTACGAGCAGTACTTC. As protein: CASGDRGPYEQYF.

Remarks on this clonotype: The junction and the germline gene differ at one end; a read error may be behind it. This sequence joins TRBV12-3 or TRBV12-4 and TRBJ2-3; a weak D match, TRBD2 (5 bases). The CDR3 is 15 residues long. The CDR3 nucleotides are TGTGCCAGCAGTTTCGGCCTAGCCCTGCCGGATACGCGGTATTTT. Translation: CASSFGLALPDTRYF.

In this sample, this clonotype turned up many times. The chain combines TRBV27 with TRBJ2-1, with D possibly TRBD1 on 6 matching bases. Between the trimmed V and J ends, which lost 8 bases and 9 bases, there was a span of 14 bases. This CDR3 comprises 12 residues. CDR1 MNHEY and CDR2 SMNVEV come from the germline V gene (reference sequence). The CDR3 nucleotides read TGTGCCAGCGCGTCCCAGGGGTCTGAGCAGTTCTTC. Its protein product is CASASQGSEQFF.

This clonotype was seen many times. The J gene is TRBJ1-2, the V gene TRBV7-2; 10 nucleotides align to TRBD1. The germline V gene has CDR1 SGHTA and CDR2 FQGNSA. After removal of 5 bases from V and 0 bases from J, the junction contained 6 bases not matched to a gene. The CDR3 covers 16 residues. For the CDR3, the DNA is TGTGCCAGCAGCAGGAGGACAGGGGGATCTAACTATGGCTACACCTTC. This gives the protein CASSRRTGGSNYGYTF.

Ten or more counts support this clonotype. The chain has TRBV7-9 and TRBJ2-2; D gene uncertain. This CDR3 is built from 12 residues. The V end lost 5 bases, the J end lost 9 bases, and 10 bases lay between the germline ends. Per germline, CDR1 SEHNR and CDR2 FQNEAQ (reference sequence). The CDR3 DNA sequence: TGTGCCAGCAGCGGCAGGTCTAGGGAGCTGTTTTTT. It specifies CASSGRSRELFF.

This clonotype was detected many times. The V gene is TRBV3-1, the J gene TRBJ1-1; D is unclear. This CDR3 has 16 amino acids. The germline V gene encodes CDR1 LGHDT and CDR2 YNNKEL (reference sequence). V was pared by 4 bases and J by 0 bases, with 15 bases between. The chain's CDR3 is CASSPARAYVNTEAFF. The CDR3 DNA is TGTGCCAGCAGCCCAGCGAGGGCCTATGTGAACACTGAAGCTTTCTTT.